The clone carrying this T cell receptor beta chain was counted at least ten times. Its matching antigen is unknown. V dropped 1 base and J dropped 3 bases, with 6 bases sitting between them. This CDR3 contains 14 residues. The record originates from a study of CD8 T cells in ankylosing spondylitis. TCR beta libraries were made by quantitative 5'-RACE with molecular barcodes. TCRdb re-called the 5' RACE reads through MiXCR, storing one row per CDR3 protein. This table has 150,000 to 200,000 distinct CDR3 sequences, 11% appearing once. General study results and limits: Seemingly characteristic of ankylosing spondylitis blood was a TCR beta motif consisting of eight highly homologous variants. Matched ankylosing spondylitis synovial fluid reportedly contained a significantly enriched population of disease-linked clones.

The clonotype originates from a male donor with ankylosing spondylitis or in good health (not recorded which). Specimen: blood, either unsorted or a sorted T cell fraction (not recorded which). The chain uses TRBV12-3 or TRBV12-4 and TRBJ1-4; possibly TRBD1 for D (6 bases). DNA of the CDR3: TGTGCCAGCAGTTTAGGGGGGCCTAATGAAAAACTGTTTTTT. It yields the protein CASSLGGPNEKLFF.